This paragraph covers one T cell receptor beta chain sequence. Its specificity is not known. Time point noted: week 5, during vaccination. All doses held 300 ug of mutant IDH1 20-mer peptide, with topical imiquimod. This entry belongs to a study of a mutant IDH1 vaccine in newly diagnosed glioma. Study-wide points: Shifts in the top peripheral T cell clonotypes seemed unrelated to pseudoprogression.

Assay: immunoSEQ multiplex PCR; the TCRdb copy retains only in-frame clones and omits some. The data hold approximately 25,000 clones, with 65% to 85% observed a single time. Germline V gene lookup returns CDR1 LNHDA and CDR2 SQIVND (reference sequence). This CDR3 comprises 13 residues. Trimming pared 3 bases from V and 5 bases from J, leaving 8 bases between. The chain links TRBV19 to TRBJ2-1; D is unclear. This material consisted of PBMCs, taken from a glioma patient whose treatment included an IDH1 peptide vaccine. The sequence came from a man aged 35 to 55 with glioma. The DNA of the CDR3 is TGTGCCAGTAGTATTTGGGCTAACAATGAGCAGTTCTTC. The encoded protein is CASSIWANNEQFF.